A single sample gave rise to the 20 T cell receptor beta chains below, sequenced in a study of blood T cells in healthy people across ages. It was with a sample-barcoded 5' primer and a J-beta primer mix that a second PCR of about 7 to 12 cycles was run. TCRdb redid the calling of the 5' RACE reads with MiXCR, one entry per CDR3 protein. The top ten clones hold about 23% of a sample with around 1,900,000 distinct CDR3 sequences, approximately 39% of them seen once. The sequenced sample was blood. Receptors originate from a human donor in good health.

This chain connects TRBV12-5 to TRBJ1-2; D not resolved. Germline V gene sequence: CDR1 LGHNT, CDR2 FRNRAP. Trimming cost V 3 bases and J 2 bases, with 16 bases left between them. The CDR3 consists of 16 residues. CDR3 in DNA: TGTGCTAGTGGTTTTATGGGCGCCAGTGAGAACTATGGCTACACCTTC. Translation: CASGFMGASENYGYTF.

This clonotype was seen a handful of times. This sequence joins TRBV28 and TRBJ2-5; 8 bases agree with TRBD1. Per the germline V gene, CDR1 is MDHEN and CDR2 is SYDVKM. Germline trimming cut 3 bases from V and 5 bases from J; bases unmatched to any gene: 14. The CDR3 extends over 17 amino acids. CDR3 residues: CASSFPQQGDLTETQYF. As DNA, the CDR3 is TGTGCCAGCAGTTTCCCCCAACAGGGGGATCTTACGGAGACCCAGTACTTC.

The chain combines TRBV4-1 with TRBJ1-1, with 10 bases identical to TRBD1. Trimming cost V 1 base and J 4 bases; bases outside gene matches: 6. Per the germline V gene, CDR1 is MGHRA and CDR2 is YSYEKL. This CDR3 has 16 amino acids. The CDR3 region has the DNA TGCGCCAGCAGCCAAGTACGACAGGGGGCGCGCACTGAAGCTTTCTTT. Its protein is CASSQVRQGARTEAFF.

CDR3 sequence reads: CSVDTGRSSYEQYF. CDR3 coding DNA: TGCAGCGTCGATACAGGGAGGAGCTCCTACGAGCAGTACTTC. This chain joins TRBV29-1 and TRBJ2-7; D may correspond to TRBD1 or TRBD2 (6 bases each). CDR3 length equals 14 residues. Germline CDR1 is SQVTM and CDR2 is ANQGSEA. Between the trimmed V and J ends, which lost 6 bases and 0 bases, there was a span of 15 bases.

The chain combines TRBV3-1 with TRBJ1-4; D call uncertain. Trimming left V 1 base short and J 8 bases short, with 8 bases between. The CDR3 runs to 13 residues. CDR1 and CDR2 (germline): LGHDT, YNNKEL (reference sequence). The CDR3 coding sequence is TGTGCCAGCAGCCAAGTCGGTTCGGAAAAACTGTTTTTT. Protein sequence: CASSQVGSEKLFF.

This clonotype was counted between two and nine times. J is TRBJ1-5 and V is TRBV7-2; D unclear. V was shortened by 0 bases and J by 3 bases, with 9 bases between the two germline ends. Germline V gene lookup returns CDR1 SGHTA and CDR2 FQGNSA. The CDR3 covers 15 residues. For the CDR3, the DNA is TGTGCCAGCAGCTTAGCAGGGAACCTCAATCAGCCCCAGCATTTT. Translating it yields CASSLAGNLNQPQHF.

J is TRBJ2-6 and V is TRBV20-1, with a tentative D call TRBD1 (6 bases). V lost 6 bases to trimming and J lost 0 bases, with 15 bases between them. The CDR3 extends over 16 amino acids. Looked up from germline, CDR1 is DFQATT and CDR2 is SNEGSKA (reference sequence). CDR3 in DNA: TGCAGTGCCAGCAGGACAGTTCCCTCTGGGGCCAACGTCCTGACTTTC. Protein product: CSASRTVPSGANVLTF.

The chain joins TRBV6-5 to TRBJ1-1; D is ambiguous. CDR1 is MNHEY and CDR2 is SVGAGI in the germline V gene. The CDR3 runs to 14 residues. The ends were cut back, 5 bases at V and 0 bases at J, with 10 bases in the middle. CDR3 residues: CASSTGPVNTEAFF. The CDR3 coding sequence is TGTGCCAGCAGTACCGGACCCGTGAACACTGAAGCTTTCTTT.

This clonotype was recorded a few times. V and J are TRBV20-1 and TRBJ1-5; D possibly corresponds to TRBD1 (5 bases). The CDR3 has 13 amino acids. Germline-derived CDR1 and CDR2 are DFQATT and SNEGSKA (reference sequence). Trimming pared 6 bases from V and 5 bases from J, leaving 14 bases between. The CDR3 sequence is CSAGAPGYQPQHF. CDR3 DNA: TGCAGTGCCGGGGCCCCGGGTTATCAGCCCCAGCATTTT.

The rearrangement links TRBV5-1 to TRBJ2-7; D is ambiguous. Looked up from germline, CDR1 is SGHRS and CDR2 is YFSETQ. The CDR3 is 13 residues long. Trimming removed 4 bases from V and 0 bases from J, with 8 bases in between. DNA for the CDR3: TGCGCCAGCAGCGAGTCGAGCTCCTACGAGCAGTACTTC. It specifies CASSESSSYEQYF.

V usage is TRBV7-2 and J usage is TRBJ2-3, with 10 bases aligning to TRBD2. Germline CDR1 is SGHTA and CDR2 is FQGNSA. With V trimmed by 2 bases and J by 5 bases, 4 bases remained unmatched. This CDR3 comprises 15 residues. The CDR3 bases are TGTGCCAGCAGCTTACTAGCGGGGGAAATAGATACGCAGTATTTT. Translating it yields CASSLLAGEIDTQYF.

There are a few counts of this clonotype. This rearrangement joins TRBV20-1 to TRBJ2-6, with 7 bases matching TRBD1. J was trimmed by 4 bases and V by 6 bases; bases with no gene match: 6. Germline CDR1 reads DFQATT; CDR2 reads SNEGSKA (reference sequence). This CDR3 is 14 amino acids long. Written as DNA, the CDR3 is TGCAGTGCCCCGACAGGGAAGGGGGCCAACGTCCTGACTTTC. Amino acids: CSAPTGKGANVLTF.

As concerns this clonotype: Just one base apart from a much larger clone, this may be a read error. The rearrangement joins TRBV29-1 to TRBJ2-5; D uncertain. Looked up from germline, CDR1 is SQVTM and CDR2 is ANQGSEA. The length of the CDR3 is 11 residues. CDR3 nucleotide sequence: TGCAGCGTTGGGACGAAAGAGACCCTGTACTTC. Its translation: CSVGTKETLYF.

The rearrangement joins TRBV4-3 to TRBJ2-1; a possible D gene is TRBD2 (5 bases). This CDR3 has 20 residues. The germline V and J ends were trimmed by 7 bases and 1 base, with 29 bases remaining between them. The germline V gene encodes CDR1 LGHNA and CDR2 YSLEER. This CDR3 reads CASNKDRLTPVSGSYNEQFF. The DNA of the CDR3 is TGCGCCAGCAACAAAGATCGTTTAACCCCAGTAAGCGGATCCTACAATGAGCAGTTCTTC.

The CDR3 DNA sequence: TGTGCCAGCAGCTTTCAAGGAGGGAGGGGATACACCGGGGAGCTGTTTTTT. Translating gives CASSFQGGRGYTGELFF. The chain couples TRBV7-2 to TRBJ2-2, with TRBD2 matching 7 bases. Germline trimming cut 3 bases from V and 3 bases from J; bases unmatched to any gene: 10. This CDR3 has 17 amino acids. CDR1 SGHTA and CDR2 FQGNSA come from the germline V gene.

Remarks on this clonotype: With a much larger clone just one base away, this may be a read error. V is TRBV10-3 and J is TRBJ2-1; 7 bases fit TRBD1. Germline trimming cut 11 bases from V and 4 bases from J; bases unmatched to any gene: 8. The CDR3 contains 13 residues. The germline gives CDR1 ENHRY, CDR2 SYGVKD. The CDR3 DNA reads TGTGCCCCGACAGGGTTAAATTACAATGAGCAGTTCTTC. Encoded protein: CAPTGLNYNEQFF.

The rearrangement uses TRBV6-6 and TRBJ1-4; no definite D call. The germline gives CDR1 MNHNY, CDR2 SVGAGI (reference sequence). Trimming pared 2 bases from V and 1 base from J, leaving 5 bases between. The CDR3 has 14 amino acids. The CDR3 DNA reads TGTGCCAGCAGTTACCGGTTAACTAATGAAAAACTGTTTTTT. Translation: CASSYRLTNEKLFF.

This clonotype was detected ten times or more. The V call is TRBV5-4, the J call TRBJ2-4; D is possibly TRBD1 (6 bases). From germline, CDR1 is SGHNT and CDR2 YYREEE (reference sequence). V dropped 2 bases and J dropped 4 bases, with 13 bases sitting between them. The CDR3 sequence is 15 residues long. The CDR3 nucleotides read TGTGCCAGCAGCTTAGGAGGACAGACTAAAAACATTCAGTACTTC. Its translation is CASSLGGQTKNIQYF.

The J gene is TRBJ2-7, the V gene TRBV7-6; D gene uncertain. CDR3 length: 14 amino acids. V lost 6 bases and J 2 bases, leaving 14 bases between the germline ends. Per germline, CDR1 SGHVS and CDR2 FNYEAQ. The CDR3 DNA follows: TGTGCCAGCAGTCCCCCCGGCAGTACCTACGAGCAGTACTTC. Amino acids: CASSPPGSTYEQYF.

V and J are TRBV7-8 and TRBJ2-2, with D maybe TRBD2 (5 bases). Trimming took off 5 bases at V and 7 bases at J, with 14 bases between the two ends. The CDR3 contains 14 residues. CDR1 SGHVS and CDR2 FQNEAQ come from the germline V gene. CDR3 DNA sequence: TGTGCCAGCAGCCTCCCGGGGTCCTTCGGGGAGCTGTTTTTT. It codes for CASSLPGSFGELFF.